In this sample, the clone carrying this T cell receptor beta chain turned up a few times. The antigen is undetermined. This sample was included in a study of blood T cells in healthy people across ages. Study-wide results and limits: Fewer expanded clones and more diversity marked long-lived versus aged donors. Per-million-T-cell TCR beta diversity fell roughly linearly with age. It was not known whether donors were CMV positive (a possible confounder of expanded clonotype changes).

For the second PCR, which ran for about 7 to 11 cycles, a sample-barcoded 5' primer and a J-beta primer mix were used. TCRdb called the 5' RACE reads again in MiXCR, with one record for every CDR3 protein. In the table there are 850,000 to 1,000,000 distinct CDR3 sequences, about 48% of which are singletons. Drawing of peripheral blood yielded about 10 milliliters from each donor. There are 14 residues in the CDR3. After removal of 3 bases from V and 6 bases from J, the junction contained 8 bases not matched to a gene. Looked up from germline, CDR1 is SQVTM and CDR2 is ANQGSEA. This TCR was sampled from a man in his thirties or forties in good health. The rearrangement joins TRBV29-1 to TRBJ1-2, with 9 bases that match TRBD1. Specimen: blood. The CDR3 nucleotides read TGCAGCGTTGAGTCTTGGGACAGGGACCATGGCTACACCTTC. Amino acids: CSVESWDRDHGYTF.